The 15 T cell receptor beta chains presented below share a single source sample, sequenced in a study of STAT3 mutations in large granular lymphocyte leukemia. The antigens for these receptors are not known. Sequenced by immunoSEQ multiplex PCR; TCRdb stores in-frame clones only, minus some. Counted here are some 31,000 clones, approximately 86% occurring once; the ten biggest clones make up more than 9.5%. Study-wide points: In T-cell large granular lymphocyte leukemia, about half of patients showed multiple immunodominant subclonotypes.

The sample comprised peripheral blood mononuclear cells. These receptors all come from a man aged 60 to 75 with T-cell large granular lymphocyte leukemia. Some clones in this sample may be carry-over from other donors' samples.

The chain couples TRBV19 to TRBJ2-1, with no clear D. From germline, CDR1 is LNHDA and CDR2 SQIVND (reference sequence). Trimming removed 8 bases from V and 4 bases from J, with 9 bases in between. This CDR3 comprises 12 residues. Written as DNA, the CDR3 is TGTGCCAGTGGTGGGATTTACAATGAGCAGTTCTTC. Translating gives CASGGIYNEQFF.

The chain couples TRBV11-2 to TRBJ2-7, with 7 bases fitting TRBD1. Per the germline V gene, CDR1 is SGHAT and CDR2 is FQNNGV. Losses at the gene ends were 4 bases for V and 2 bases for J; bases not matched to a gene: 8. The CDR3 length is 15 residues. The DNA of the CDR3 is TGTGCCAGCAGCTCCTTCAGGGGGACCCCCTACGAGCAGTACTTC. Its translation is CASSSFRGTPYEQYF.

V and J are TRBV5-1 and TRBJ1-2; the match to TRBD1 covers 10 bases. The V gene end was trimmed by 4 bases and the J gene end by 6 bases; junction bases not matched to a gene: 9. From germline, CDR1 is SGHRS and CDR2 YFSETQ. There are 15 residues in the CDR3. DNA for the CDR3: TGCGCCAGCAGCCAATGGGACAGGGGAAGCGATGGCTACACCTTC. It encodes CASSQWDRGSDGYTF.

This clone occurred a few times. The chain recombines TRBV27 with TRBJ2-7; D might be TRBD2 (6 bases). Trimming removed 0 bases from V and 3 bases from J, with 12 bases in between. Per the germline V gene, CDR1 is MNHEY and CDR2 is SMNVEV (reference sequence). The CDR3 runs to 15 residues. CDR3 DNA: TGTGCCAGCAGTTTATCTGCGGGGAGCGGCTACGAGCAGTACTTC. Translating gives CASSLSAGSGYEQYF.

This clone was detected once. V usage is TRBV9 and J usage is TRBJ2-1; 9 nucleotides align to TRBD2. The CDR3 loop spans 16 amino acids. J was trimmed by 2 bases and V by 0 bases; bases with no gene match: 3. Germline CDR1 and CDR2: SGDLS and YYNGEE. CDR3 DNA sequence: TGTGCCAGCAGCGTAGGGCGGGAGGGTCCCTACAATGAGCAGTTCTTC. Its translation: CASSVGREGPYNEQFF.

The genes are TRBV5-1 and TRBJ2-7; 10 nucleotides match TRBD2. The CDR3 loop spans 15 amino acids. The germline V gene encodes CDR1 SGHRS and CDR2 YFSETQ. V gave up 5 bases and J gave up 3 bases; unmatched junction bases: 8. In DNA, the CDR3 is TGCGCCAGCAGTCAAGCTAGCGGGAGACGCTACGAGCAGTACTTC. This translates into CASSQASGRRYEQYF.

V gene TRBV5-1 combines with J gene TRBJ2-1; D is unresolved. This CDR3 comprises 15 residues. V was trimmed by 2 bases and J by 4 bases, leaving 13 bases between them. Germline CDR1 is SGHRS and CDR2 is YFSETQ. The DNA for the CDR3 is TGCGCCAGCAGCTTAGACGTGGGTTTATACAATGAGCAGTTCTTC. Its protein is CASSLDVGLYNEQFF.

A few counts support this clone. The chain is built from TRBV6-5 and TRBJ1-2, with TRBD1 matching over 11 bases. The CDR3 is made up of 14 amino acids. Germline CDR1 reads MNHEY; CDR2 reads SVGAGI. V lost 5 bases, J lost 5 bases, and 4 bases stayed unmatched. CDR3 in DNA: TGTGCCAGCAGTCGCGGGACAGGGGGATATGGCTACACCTTC. Encoded protein: CASSRGTGGYGYTF.

This clone was detected only a few times. V gene TRBV10-1 combines with J gene TRBJ2-2; the D is unclear. Looked up from germline, CDR1 is WNHNN and CDR2 is SYGVQD (reference sequence). V lost 2 bases, J lost 4 bases, and 11 bases lay in between. The CDR3 totals 15 residues. The CDR3 DNA sequence: TGCGCCAGCAGTGAGCGACGCGAAGCCACCGGGGAGCTGTTTTTT. As protein: CASSERREATGELFF.

The genes are TRBV18 and TRBJ1-1; no reliable D call. The ends were cut back, 5 bases at V and 1 base at J, with 8 bases in the middle. CDR1 and CDR2 from the germline V gene are KGHSH and LQKENI. This CDR3 contains 13 residues. CDR3 coding DNA: TGTGCCAGCTCAGTCGATAAGAACACTGAAGCTTTCTTT. Its protein product is CASSVDKNTEAFF.

This rearrangement joins TRBV7-3 to TRBJ2-1; TRBD1 is a possible D gene (6 bases). Germline CDR1 is SGHTA and CDR2 is FQGTGA. V lost 1 base and J lost 5, with 12 bases in between. This CDR3 region has 15 residues. This CDR3 is CASSLMPRTDNEQFF. The DNA of the CDR3 is TGTGCCAGCAGCTTAATGCCTCGGACAGACAATGAGCAGTTCTTC. Variable domain in full (rest from reference TRBV7-3 and TRBJ2-1): GAGVSQTPSNKVTEKGKYVELRCDPISGHTALYWYRQSLGQGPEFLIYFQGTGAADDSGLPNDRFFAVRPEGSVSTLKIQRTERGDSAVYLCASSLMPRTDNEQFFGPGTRLTVL.

This clone was recorded a few times. V is TRBV9 and J is TRBJ1-5, with D possibly TRBD1 on 5 matching bases. Germline CDR1 and CDR2: SGDLS and YYNGEE. V shed 6 bases and J shed 1 base, with 8 bases lying between them. The CDR3 has 13 amino acids. The CDR3 is CASNRDSNQPQHF. The CDR3 nucleotides are TGTGCCAGCAATCGGGACAGCAATCAGCCCCAGCATTTT.

CDR3 sequence: CASSLEGGVGFQETQYF. In nucleotides, the CDR3 is TGTGCCAGCAGCTTAGAGGGGGGGGTCGGATTTCAAGAGACCCAGTACTTC. The gene calls are TRBV7-9 and TRBJ2-5, with a possible D match to TRBD2 (7 bases). CDR3 size: 17 residues. V dropped 1 base and J dropped 2 bases, with 17 bases sitting between them. Germline V CDR1 and CDR2: SEHNR, FQNEAQ (reference sequence).

V is TRBV6-5 and J is TRBJ2-7; D possibly corresponds to TRBD2 (5 bases). This CDR3 is 12 amino acids long. Germline V gene data show CDR1 as MNHEY and CDR2 as SVGAGI. V lost 8 bases, J lost 6 bases, and 14 bases lay in between. The CDR3 region is CASLGVWGEQYF. CDR3 in DNA: TGTGCCAGCCTCGGGGTATGGGGCGAGCAGTACTTC.

The sample holds one count of this clone. The V and J genes are TRBV6-1 and TRBJ1-5; D is unresolved. The CDR3 contains 11 residues. Trimming pared 8 bases from V and 4 bases from J, leaving 6 bases between. Germline V lookup: CDR1 MNHNS, CDR2 SASEGT. The CDR3 coding sequence is TGTGCCAGCGGCGGAAATCAGCCCCAGCATTTT. Its translation is CASGGNQPQHF.